Listed below are T cell receptor beta chains from one sample, sequenced in a study of synovial regulatory T cells in juvenile arthritis. Clones were read by immunoSEQ multiplex PCR, and TCRdb kept only the in-frame ones, dropping some. This repertoire comprises about 10,000 clones; its ten largest clones make up approximately 0.99%. The sequenced sample consisted of Treg cells from blood. All receptors derive from a donor younger than 30 with juvenile idiopathic arthritis. Both conserved end residues are part of each CDR3. Size values are once, few and many counts, or a class for expanded clones, and some rows have none.

v_gene	abundance	j_gene	len	CDR3aa
TRBV6-6	NA	TRBJ1-2	14	CASSYPGGVYGYTF
TRBV28	medium-sized	TRBJ2-7	12	CASGSPRGEQYF
TRBV5-4	NA	TRBJ2-2	14	CASSVGQRLGELFF
TRBV18	NA	TRBJ2-7	15	CASSGGTGLSYEQYF
TRBV25-1	NA	TRBJ1-1	14	CASTPRTGSTEAFF
TRBV7-7	NA	TRBJ2-1	12	CASSPDGYEQFF
TRBV5-4	NA	TRBJ2-7	14	CASSPSGGSYEQYF
TRBV19	NA	TRBJ2-1	15	CASSDSGRRHNEQFF
TRBV28	NA	TRBJ2-7	17	CASSPAPGTGINGEQYF
TRBV10-3	NA	TRBJ2-1	13	CAIKALAINEQFF
TRBV6-6	NA	TRBJ1-2	13	CASSPDTYYGYTF
TRBV4-1	NA	TRBJ1-3	15	CASSPGQVSGNTIYF
TRBV18	NA	TRBJ1-5	17	CASSPIPGHGSPQPQHF
TRBV19	NA	TRBJ1-2	13	CASSTGQPYRYTF
TRBV6-4	NA	TRBJ1-2	14	CASSEQAGLYGYTF
TRBV2	NA	TRBJ2-4	16	CASRRTGVRAKNIQYF
TRBV2	NA	TRBJ1-5	14	CASNPDGISTTQHF
TRBV6-4	NA	TRBJ1-2	13	CASSPGTNYGYTF
TRBV4-2	NA	TRBJ2-2	13	CASRGLGTGELFF
TRBV2	NA	TRBJ2-7	16	CASSGTSGRDPYEQYF
TRBV2	NA	TRBJ2-1	12	CASSTTSFEQFF
TRBV10-3	NA	TRBJ1-2	13	CAISALGIHGYTF
TRBV6-1	NA	TRBJ2-7	14	CASRTGGVPYEQYF
TRBV27	NA	TRBJ2-7	14	CASRSWTEPLEQYF
TRBV7-2	medium-sized	TRBJ2-4	17	CASSLVMEGGAKNIQYF
TRBV5-4	NA	TRBJ2-1	15	CASSLSQDSYNEQFF
TRBV5-1	NA	TRBJ1-4	15	CASSLQGATNEKLFF
TRBV5-1	NA	TRBJ1-1	16	CASSAAGDGMNTEAFF
TRBV6-6	medium-sized	TRBJ2-1	12	CASRFGLYEQFF
TRBV19	NA	TRBJ1-2	13	CASKEHSAESYTF
TRBV4-1	NA	TRBJ2-6	19	CASSLRPGGPLVGANVLTF